This T cell receptor (beta chain) appears in the sequencing data of a study of a mutant IDH1 vaccine in newly diagnosed glioma. In the study overall: Each patient was administered eight vaccinations, scheduled in weeks 1, 3, 5, 7, 11, 15, 19 and 23.

Findings of the study overall: Top peripheral T cell clonotype shifts appeared unrelated to pseudoprogression.

V gave up 4 bases and J gave up 2 bases; unmatched junction bases: 11. The germline V gene has CDR1 SGHVS and CDR2 FQNEAQ. This CDR3 has 17 amino acids. Repertoires were generated with immunoSEQ multiplex PCR, while TCRdb's copy carries only in-frame clones and drops some. Among tens of thousands of clones listed, approximately 85% were seen once. A word on this clone: Its antigen is not identified.

Specified time point: week 23, last vaccination. A 20-mer mutant IDH1 peptide at 300 ug was injected subcutaneously with topical imiquimod. The specimen was PBMCs, collected from a glioma patient whose treatment included an IDH1 peptide vaccine. The receptor was derived from a woman in her forties or fifties with glioma. The chain has TRBV7-8 and TRBJ2-1; 7 nucleotides align to TRBD2. The CDR3 region has the DNA TGTGCCAGCAGCTACCGCGGGAGAGTGACGGCCTACAATGAGCAGTTCTTC. This translates into CASSYRGRVTAYNEQFF.